A selection of T cell receptor beta chains follows, all from one sample in a study of shared clonotypes between healthy human individuals. Sequenced by immunoSEQ multiplex PCR; TCRdb stores in-frame clones only, minus some. Of more than 1 million clones listed, around 78% were seen once; the top ten hold roughly 0.56%. The sequencing input was memory CD4+ T cells from PBMCs. The receptors were sampled from a man aged 18 to 30 in good health. Some clones in this sample may be carry-over from other donors' samples. Both conserved end residues are part of each CDR3. D genes are given only for firm matches. Clone size appears in some rows only: once, few, many, or a class for an expanded clone.

abundance,v_gene,d_gene,j_gene,len,CDR3aa,CDR3nt
-,TRBV19,TRBD2,TRBJ2-7,15,CASSIGTSGNYEQYF,TGTGCCAGTAGTATAGGGACTAGCGGGAACTACGAGCAGTACTTC
few,TRBV5-6,TRBD2,TRBJ2-7,14,CASSESGRGYEQYF,TGTGCCAGCAGCGAGAGCGGGAGAGGATACGAGCAGTACTTC
-,TRBV28,-,TRBJ2-1,17,CASRNGLAVSSYNEQFF,TGTGCCAGCAGAAATGGGTTGGCGGTGAGCTCCTACAATGAGCAGTTCTTC
-,TRBV9,-,TRBJ2-3,14,CASSVGRVADTQYF,TGTGCCAGCAGCGTAGGTAGGGTTGCAGATACGCAGTATTTT
-,TRBV4-1,TRBD1,TRBJ1-1,19,CASSRHRSGGGNMNTEAFF,TGCGCCAGCAGCCGCCACCGCTCAGGGGGGGGAAATATGAACACTGAAGCTTTCTTT
few,TRBV21-1,-,TRBJ1-5,19,CASSNSGGQGAHNDQPQHF,TGTGCCAGCAGCAATTCAGGGGGACAGGGGGCGCATAACGATCAGCCCCAGCATTTT
-,TRBV5-1,-,TRBJ2-2,15,CASSLYTSNTGELFF,TGCGCCAGCAGCTTGTATACTAGCAACACCGGGGAGCTGTTTTTT
-,TRBV28,-,TRBJ1-4,15,CASSSRIDRNEKLFF,TGTGCCAGCAGTTCTAGAATCGACAGAAATGAAAAACTGTTTTTT
-,TRBV5-1,-,TRBJ1-2,12,CASRSTAGGYTF,TGCGCCAGCAGATCGACAGCTGGCGGCTACACCTTC
-,TRBV6-5,-,TRBJ1-1,15,CASSYMPSSGTEAFF,TGTGCCAGCAGTTATATGCCCAGCTCGGGCACTGAAGCTTTCTTT
few,TRBV4-2,-,TRBJ1-2,14,CASSQEPGGYGYTF,TGTGCCAGCAGCCAAGAGCCCGGGGGCTATGGCTACACCTTC
few,TRBV20-1,-,TRBJ1-1,11,CSARGATEAFF,TGCAGTGCTAGGGGGGCCACTGAAGCTTTCTTT
-,TRBV30,TRBD2,TRBJ2-7,12,CAWSFTSDEQYF,TGTGCCTGGAGTTTTACTAGCGACGAGCAGTACTTC
-,TRBV5-1,TRBD2,TRBJ2-2,14,CASSPSGNTGELFF,TGCGCCAGCAGCCCTAGCGGAAACACCGGGGAGCTGTTTTTT
-,TRBV9,TRBD2,TRBJ2-3,16,CASSVRLAGSTDTQYF,TGTGCCAGCAGCGTACGGCTAGCGGGGAGCACAGATACGCAGTATTTT
-,TRBV30,TRBD1,TRBJ1-2,12,CAGEQGGYGYTF,TGTGCTGGAGAGCAGGGGGGCTATGGCTACACCTTC
-,TRBV6-1,TRBD1,TRBJ2-2,17,CASSGQSGQGDIGELFF,TGTGCCAGCAGTGGGCAGTCGGGACAGGGCGACATCGGGGAGCTGTTTTTT
-,TRBV6-1,-,TRBJ1-3,16,CASSEADPGSGNTIYF,TGTGCCAGCAGTGAAGCGGACCCCGGTTCTGGAAACACCATATATTTT
-,TRBV18,-,TRBJ1-4,14,CASSPQGKNEKLFF,TGTGCCAGCTCACCCCAGGGGAAAAATGAAAAACTGTTTTTT
-,TRBV4-1,-,TRBJ1-4,18,CASSQEGMGVPTNEKLFF,TGCGCCAGCAGCCAAGAGGGGATGGGGGTCCCAACTAATGAAAAACTGTTTTTT
-,TRBV5-1,-,TRBJ1-1,13,CASAWRANTEAFF,TGCGCCAGCGCCTGGCGGGCGAACACTGAAGCTTTCTTT
many,TRBV29-1,TRBD2,TRBJ2-1,12,CTGTSGYNEQFF,TGCACCGGGACTAGCGGGTACAATGAGCAGTTCTTC
-,TRBV2,-,TRBJ2-1,13,CASRQGLDNEQFF,TGTGCCAGCCGCCAGGGGCTGGACAATGAGCAGTTCTTC
-,TRBV6-1,-,TRBJ2-7,13,CASPPRVRYEQYF,TGTGCCAGCCCCCCCCGTGTCCGCTACGAGCAGTACTTC
few,TRBV28,-,TRBJ1-3,14,CASSRRTGQNTIYF,TGTGCCAGCAGCCGACGGACCGGGCAAAACACCATATATTTT
-,TRBV7-9,-,TRBJ2-5,11,CASSPSGTQYF,TGTGCCAGCAGCCCCTCAGGGACCCAGTACTTC
few,TRBV10-2,-,TRBJ2-6,12,CASSSGANVLTF,TGCGCCAGCAGCTCTGGGGCCAACGTCCTGACTTTC
-,TRBV19,TRBD1,TRBJ1-1,14,CASSRDRGIAEAFF,TGTGCCAGTAGTAGGGACAGGGGGATCGCTGAAGCTTTCTTT
-,TRBV28,TRBD1,TRBJ1-2,15,CASSLPGQGAIRYTF,TGTGCCAGCAGTTTACCGGGACAGGGGGCGATTCGCTACACCTTC